This TCR beta chain was captured in a study of beta chain features in type 1 diabetes. The V gene's germline CDR1 is GTSNPN and CDR2 SVGIG (reference sequence). With 0 bases removed from V and 4 bases from J, the gap between germline ends came to 9 bases. The CDR3 spans 13 residues. This clone has just a few counts. The antigen remains undetermined. A single heparinised draw of roughly 120 mL on average was taken per donor. The whole isolated RNA underwent reverse transcription, so sequencing captured expressed TCRB transcripts. Naive, central memory and regulatory T cell samples averaged roughly 3.7 million immunoSEQ reads each. Measured with immunoSEQ multiplex PCR; TCRdb has only the in-frame clones, and not every one. Seen here are 500,000 to 700,000 clones, around 15% observed once, and the top ten hold about 0.087%. Findings and caveats of the study: Patients showed naive, central memory and Treg TCRB repertoires that appeared more similar than those of healthy donors.

This receptor was obtained from a man younger than 35 in good health. The chain carries TRBV30 and TRBJ1-2, with D perhaps matching TRBD1 (5 bases). The sample comprised naive CD4+ T cells from blood. Here the CDR3 DNA reads TGTGCCTGGAGTGTCGGGCAGGGCTATGGCTACACCTTC. Translated: CAWSVGQGYGYTF.